The source of this T cell receptor (beta chain) is a study of blood T cell repertoires in COVID-19. Study-level background: The cDNA or gDNA used as material had been derived from T cells, B-cell-depleted T cells, or PBMCs.

From germline, CDR1 is DFQATT and CDR2 SNEGSKA (reference sequence). CDR3 length equals 14 residues. Trimming removed 3 bases from V and 1 base from J; junction bases left unmatched: 3. As processed by the authors: Amplifying reference gene primers gave estimates of nucleated cell counts. Profiling relied on immunoSEQ multiplex PCR, and the TCRdb table lists in-frame clones only, not all of them. V and J calls plus clone size are reproduced from that table; the DNA served to infer D and trimming. The data show about 270,000 clones, around 84% seen once. Participants came from roughly 24 US areas, aged about 18 to 100 years. Recovery among Cohort 3 donors was established by two negative PCRs, clearance, or symptom resolution.

This sequence originates from a man younger than 35 who had recovered from COVID-19. The chain is built from TRBV20-1 and TRBJ2-4; 7 positions match TRBD1. The sequenced material came from PBMCs or T cells enriched from blood (not recorded which). Here the CDR3 reads CSASVQGAKNIQYF. CDR3 DNA: TGCAGTGCTAGTGTACAGGGGGCCAAAAACATTCAGTACTTC.